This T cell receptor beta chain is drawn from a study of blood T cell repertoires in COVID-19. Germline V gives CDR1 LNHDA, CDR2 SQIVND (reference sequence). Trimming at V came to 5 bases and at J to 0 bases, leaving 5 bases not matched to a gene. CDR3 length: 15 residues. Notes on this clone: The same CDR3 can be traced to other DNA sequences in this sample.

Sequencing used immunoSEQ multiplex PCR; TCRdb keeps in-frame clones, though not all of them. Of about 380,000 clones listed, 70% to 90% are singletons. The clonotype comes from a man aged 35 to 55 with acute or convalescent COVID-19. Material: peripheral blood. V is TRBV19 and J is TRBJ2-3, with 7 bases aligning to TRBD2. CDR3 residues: CASSSGGASTDTQYF. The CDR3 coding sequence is TGTGCCAGTAGTTCGGGAGGAGCTAGCACAGATACGCAGTATTTT.